One sample yielded the 15 T cell receptor beta chains listed below, sequenced in a study of T cells after posttransplantation cyclophosphamide. Sequenced by immunoSEQ multiplex PCR; TCRdb stores in-frame clones only, minus some. The sample includes 16,000 or so clones, 85% of them seen just once. Methotrexate plus calcineurin inhibitor accompanied controls' myeloablative marrow transplants; sampling was 1 year later. The specimen comprised PBMCs, sampled after allogeneic stem cell transplant with calcineurin inhibitor and methotrexate. All receptors come from a young adult female patient who received an allogeneic stem cell transplant from an unrelated donor, was CMV-positive, and had acute and chronic GVHD. A subset of T cells may come from the graft donor.

This rearrangement joins TRBV28 to TRBJ2-5, with D unclear. The end of the DNA aligns better with TRBJ2-7, so the J call may be wrong. Germline V gene sequence: CDR1 MDHEN, CDR2 SYDVKM. CDR3 length equals 15 residues. The CDR3 here is CASRPGPPESYEQYF. DNA for the CDR3: TGTGCCAGCAGGCCGGGTCCCCCGGAGTCCTACGAGCAGTACTTC.

The chain combines TRBV7-2 with TRBJ2-7; 11 nucleotides agree with TRBD2. The V segment lost 5 bases and the J segment 5 bases; nucleotides outside the gene matches: 14. CDR1 is SGHTA and CDR2 is FQGNSA in the germline V gene. The CDR3 covers 17 residues. For the CDR3, the DNA is TGTGCCAGCAGCCAGTTGGTAACTAGCGGGAGACTCGACGAGCAGTACTTC. Protein: CASSQLVTSGRLDEQYF.

This clone was seen a handful of times. The chain joins TRBV5-6 to TRBJ1-1, with TRBD1 as a possible D gene (5 bases). V dropped 3 bases and J dropped 6 bases, with 6 bases sitting between them. The CDR3 is 11 amino acids. Germline assignment: CDR1 SGHDT and CDR2 YYEEEE. CDR3 in amino acids: CASSWGPEAFF. The CDR3, as DNA: TGTGCCAGCAGCTGGGGCCCTGAAGCTTTCTTT.

The rearrangement uses TRBV6-5 and TRBJ1-2; 7 nucleotides agree with TRBD1. The CDR3 totals 16 residues. V shed 3 bases, J shed 4 bases, and the junction held 11 bases outside the gene matches. Germline V gene data show CDR1 as MNHEY and CDR2 as SVGAGI. CDR3 protein: CASSYSRRGRVYGYTF. The CDR3 coding sequence is TGTGCCAGCAGTTATTCGAGGAGGGGGCGCGTCTATGGCTACACCTTC.

The chain is built from TRBV27 and TRBJ1-4; 8 bases fit TRBD1. The ends lost 4 bases at V and 4 bases at J; junction bases unmatched: 5. The CDR3 loop spans 15 amino acids. The germline CDR1 and CDR2 sequences are MNHEY and SMNVEV (reference sequence). CDR3 sequence reads: CASSSGQGGNEKLFF. CDR3 in DNA: TGTGCCAGCAGTTCAGGACAGGGAGGTAATGAAAAACTGTTTTTT.

The CDR3 nucleotides read TGTGCCAGCTCGAAGACCGGGACTAGCGGGATGTCCTACAATGAGCAGTTCTTC. Its protein is CASSKTGTSGMSYNEQFF. The chain employs TRBV18 and TRBJ2-1; 13 positions agree with TRBD2. V lost 6 bases and J lost 1; bases outside the gene matches: 9. The germline V gene has CDR1 KGHSH and CDR2 LQKENI. CDR3 size: 18 residues.

J is TRBJ1-2 and V is TRBV2; 10 bases match TRBD1. V gave up 5 bases and J gave up 5 bases; unmatched junction bases: 8. There are 15 residues in the CDR3. The V gene's germline CDR1 is SNHLY and CDR2 FYNNEI. CDR3 region: CASSQVPGQGYGYTF. For the CDR3, the DNA is TGTGCCAGCAGTCAGGTACCGGGACAGGGGTATGGCTACACCTTC.

The chain is built from TRBV5-1 and TRBJ1-3; 7 bases line up with TRBD1. V lost 4 bases and J lost 0; bases outside the gene matches: 7. There are 16 residues in the CDR3. Germline CDR1 reads SGHRS; CDR2 reads YFSETQ. The CDR3 loop is CASSRLDRSSGNTIYF. The CDR3 DNA reads as TGCGCCAGCAGCCGGTTGGACAGGAGCTCTGGAAACACCATATATTTT.

This clone occurred a few times. This rearrangement joins TRBV7-9 to TRBJ2-5; D perhaps matches TRBD2 (5 bases). The CDR3 length is 11 residues. V was shortened by 5 bases and J by 5 bases, with 6 bases between the two germline ends. From germline, CDR1 is SEHNR and CDR2 FQNEAQ (reference sequence). CDR3 coding DNA: TGTGCCAGCAGCCGAGGGGAGACCCAGTACTTC. Encoded protein: CASSRGETQYF.

The chain uses TRBV10-1 and TRBJ2-3; 7 bases are shared with TRBD1. Trimming took 5 bases from V and 9 from J; bases not matched to a gene: 5. The CDR3 loop spans 12 amino acids. In germline, CDR1 is WNHNN, CDR2 SYGVQD (reference sequence). The CDR3 nucleotides are TGCGCCAGCAGTAACGACAGGGTAACGCAGTATTTT. Translating it yields CASSNDRVTQYF.

The V gene is TRBV25-1, the J gene TRBJ2-5, with 10 bases lining up with TRBD2. The CDR3 runs to 17 residues. Per the germline V gene, CDR1 is MGHDK and CDR2 is SYGVNS. The J segment lost 2 bases and the V segment lost 3 bases, leaving 9 bases of the junction unmatched. CDR3 loop: CASSDFIVAGGQETQYF. The CDR3 bases are TGTGCCAGCAGTGATTTTATTGTAGCGGGAGGACAAGAGACCCAGTACTTC.

The chain links TRBV4-2 to TRBJ2-2; D is unclear. Trimming took 4 bases from V and 2 from J, leaving 14 bases between them. The CDR3 totals 16 residues. In germline, CDR1 is LGHNA, CDR2 YNFKEQ. CDR3 sequence reads: CASSPYADTNTGELFF. In DNA, the CDR3 is TGTGCCAGCAGCCCCTATGCCGACACTAACACCGGGGAGCTGTTTTTT.

The rearrangement links TRBV18 to TRBJ2-1; 14 positions agree with TRBD2. Germline loops: CDR1 KGHSH, CDR2 LQKENI. V lost 8 bases, J lost 2 bases, and 2 bases stayed unmatched. This CDR3 contains 15 residues. Here the CDR3 reads CASGTSGSPYNEQFF. The CDR3 nucleotides read TGTGCCAGCGGGACTAGCGGGAGTCCCTACAATGAGCAGTTCTTC. Full variable domain (outside the CDR3, taken from reference TRBV18 and TRBJ2-1): NAGVMQNPRHLVRRRGQEARLRCSPMKGHSHVYWYRQLPEEGLKFMVYLQKENIIDESGMPKERFSAEFPKEGPSILRIQQVVRGDSAAYFCASGTSGSPYNEQFFGPGTRLTVL.

The rearrangement joins TRBV7-2 to TRBJ2-7, with D tentatively TRBD1 (5 bases). Trimming removed 2 bases at V and 4 bases at J, with 9 bases between. Germline CDR1 is SGHTA and CDR2 is FQGNSA. There are 13 residues in the CDR3. CDR3 in DNA: TGTGCCAGCAGCTTAACAGGACCTTACGAGCAGTACTTC. Its translation is CASSLTGPYEQYF.

Sample share makes this clone medium-sized. The chain has TRBV19 and TRBJ1-5, with 7 bases aligning to TRBD1. The CDR3 sequence is 15 residues long. CDR1 and CDR2 (germline): LNHDA, SQIVND (reference sequence). The J segment lost 2 bases and the V segment lost 6 bases, leaving 7 bases of the junction unmatched. The CDR3 is CASRRQGRGNQPQHF. The CDR3 DNA reads TGTGCCAGTAGGAGACAGGGAAGAGGCAATCAGCCCCAGCATTTT.